This note documents a single TCR beta chain sequence. Antigen specificity is unknown. Method: immunoSEQ multiplex PCR; TCRdb's copy keeps in-frame clones and lacks some. The profile covers over a million clones, with roughly 96% appearing a single time and roughly 1.2% taken by the ten largest. The sample originates from a study of shared clonotypes between healthy human individuals. Trimming removed 8 bases from V and 5 bases from J, with 15 bases in between. The CDR3 totals 13 residues. Germline V CDR1 and CDR2: GTSNPN, SVGIG (reference sequence). Findings and limits, study-wide: Naive subsets, compared against memory subsets, generally had larger estimated richness values.

What was sequenced was naive CD4+ T cells sorted from blood. Subset in this sample: CD45RA+ positively selected. This receptor was taken from a man aged 30 to 39 in good health. The V call is TRBV30, the J call TRBJ2-2; D possibly corresponds to TRBD2 (7 bases). The CDR3 sequence is CAARGEGTGELFF. Written as DNA, the CDR3 is TGTGCCGCAAGGGGGGAGGGTACCGGGGAGCTGTTTTTT. The entire variable domain, with the rest obtained from reference TRBV30 and TRBJ2-2, is as follows: SQTIHQWPATLVQPVGSPLSLECTVEGTSNPNLYWYRQAAGRGLQLLFYSVGIGQISSEVPQNLSASRPQDRQFILSSKKLLLSDSGFYLCAARGEGTGELFFGEGSRLTVL.